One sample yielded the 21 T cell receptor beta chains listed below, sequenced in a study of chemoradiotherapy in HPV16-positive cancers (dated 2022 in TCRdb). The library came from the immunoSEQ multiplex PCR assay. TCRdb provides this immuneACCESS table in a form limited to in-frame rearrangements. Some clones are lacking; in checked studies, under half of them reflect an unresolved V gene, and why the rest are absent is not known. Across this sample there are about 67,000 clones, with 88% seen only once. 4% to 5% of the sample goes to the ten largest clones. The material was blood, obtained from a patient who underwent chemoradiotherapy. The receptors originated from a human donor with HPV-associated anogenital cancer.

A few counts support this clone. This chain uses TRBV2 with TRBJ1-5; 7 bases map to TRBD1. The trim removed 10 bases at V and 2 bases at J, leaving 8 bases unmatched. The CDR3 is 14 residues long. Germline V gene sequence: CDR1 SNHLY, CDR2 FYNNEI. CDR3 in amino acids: CATRQGWGNQPQHF. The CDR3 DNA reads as TGTGCCACCCGACAGGGATGGGGCAATCAGCCCCAGCATTTT. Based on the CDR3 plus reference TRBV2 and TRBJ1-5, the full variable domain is EPEVTQTPSHQVTQMGQEVILRCVPISNHLYFYWYRQILGQKVEFLVSFYNNEISEKSEIFDDQFSVERPDGSNFTLKIRSTKLEDSAMYFCATRQGWGNQPQHFGDGTRLSIL.

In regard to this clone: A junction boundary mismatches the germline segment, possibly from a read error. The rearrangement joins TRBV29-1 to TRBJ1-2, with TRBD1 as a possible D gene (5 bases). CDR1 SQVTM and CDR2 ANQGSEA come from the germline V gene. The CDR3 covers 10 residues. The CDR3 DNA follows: TGCAGCGTTGAAGAGGGGGATGATAACTTC. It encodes CSVEEGDDNF.

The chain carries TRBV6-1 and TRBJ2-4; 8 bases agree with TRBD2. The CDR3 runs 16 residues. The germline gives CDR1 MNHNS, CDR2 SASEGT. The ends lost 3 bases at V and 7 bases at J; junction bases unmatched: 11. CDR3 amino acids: CASSDLTGGALNIQYF. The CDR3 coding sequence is TGTGCCAGCAGTGACCTCACGGGGGGGGCCCTTAACATTCAGTACTTC.

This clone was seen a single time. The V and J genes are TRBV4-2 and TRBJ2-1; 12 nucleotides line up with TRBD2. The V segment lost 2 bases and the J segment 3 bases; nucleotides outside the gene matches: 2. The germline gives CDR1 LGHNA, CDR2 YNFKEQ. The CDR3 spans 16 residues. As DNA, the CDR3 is TGTGCCAGCAGCCAACCGACTAGCGGGAGCTACAATGAGCAGTTCTTC. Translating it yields CASSQPTSGSYNEQFF.

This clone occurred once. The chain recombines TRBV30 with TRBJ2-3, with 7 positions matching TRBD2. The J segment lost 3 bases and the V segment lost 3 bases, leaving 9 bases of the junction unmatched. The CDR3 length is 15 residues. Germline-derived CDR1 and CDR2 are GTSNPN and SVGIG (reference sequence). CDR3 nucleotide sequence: TGTGCCTGGAGCCCAACGGGGGGAGGGACAGATACGCAGTATTTT. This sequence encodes CAWSPTGGGTDTQYF.

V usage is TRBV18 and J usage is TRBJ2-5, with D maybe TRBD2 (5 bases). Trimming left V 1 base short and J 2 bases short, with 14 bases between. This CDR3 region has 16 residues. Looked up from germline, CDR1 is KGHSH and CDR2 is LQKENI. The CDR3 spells CASSPRAVTRQETQYF. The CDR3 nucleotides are TGTGCCAGCTCACCACGAGCTGTTACTAGACAAGAGACCCAGTACTTC.

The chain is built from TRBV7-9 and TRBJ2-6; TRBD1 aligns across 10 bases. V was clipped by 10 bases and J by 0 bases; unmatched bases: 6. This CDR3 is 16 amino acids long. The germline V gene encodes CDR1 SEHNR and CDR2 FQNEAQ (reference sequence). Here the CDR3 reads CATDRDRGSGANVLTF. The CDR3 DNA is TGTGCCACGGACCGGGACAGGGGCTCTGGGGCCAACGTCCTGACTTTC.

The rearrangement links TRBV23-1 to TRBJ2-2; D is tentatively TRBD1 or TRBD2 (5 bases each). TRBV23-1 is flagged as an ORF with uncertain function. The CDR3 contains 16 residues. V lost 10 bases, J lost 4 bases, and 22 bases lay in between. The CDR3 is CAIEGRDAGVTGELFF. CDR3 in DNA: TGCGCCATCGAGGGCAGGGATGCCGGTGTCACCGGGGAGCTGTTTTTT.

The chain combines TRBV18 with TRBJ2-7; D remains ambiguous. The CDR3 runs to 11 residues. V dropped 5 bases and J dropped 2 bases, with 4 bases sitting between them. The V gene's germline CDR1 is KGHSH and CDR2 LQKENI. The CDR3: CASSGPYEQYF. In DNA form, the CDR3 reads TGTGCCAGCTCAGGGCCCTACGAGCAGTACTTC.

DNA for the CDR3: TGTGCCAGCAGCTTAGGAGACCGACCGTCGATCGTTTTCTTT. Translating gives CASSLGDRPSIVFF. The genes are TRBV7-9 and TRBJ1-1; D unresolved. The CDR3 covers 14 residues. Germline loops: CDR1 SEHNR, CDR2 FQNEAQ (reference sequence). The V end lost 1 base, the J end lost 13 bases, and 19 bases lay between the germline ends.

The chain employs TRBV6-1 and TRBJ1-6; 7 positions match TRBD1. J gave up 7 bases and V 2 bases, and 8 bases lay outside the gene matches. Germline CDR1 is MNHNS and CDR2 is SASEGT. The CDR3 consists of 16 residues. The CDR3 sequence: CASSENPGQQNSPLHF. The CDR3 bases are TGTGCCAGCAGTGAAAACCCGGGACAGCAAAATTCACCCCTCCACTTT.

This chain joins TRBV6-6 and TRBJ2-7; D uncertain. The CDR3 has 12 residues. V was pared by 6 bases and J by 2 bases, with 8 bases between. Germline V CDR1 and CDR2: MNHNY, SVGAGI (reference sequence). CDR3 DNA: TGTGCCAGCAGCAGAAGGACCTACGAGCAGTACTTC. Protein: CASSRRTYEQYF.

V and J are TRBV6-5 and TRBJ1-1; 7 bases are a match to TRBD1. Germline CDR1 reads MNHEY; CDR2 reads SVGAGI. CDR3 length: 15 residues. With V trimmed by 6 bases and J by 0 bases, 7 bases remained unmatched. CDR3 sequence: CASRLRDRLNTEAFF. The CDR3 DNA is TGTGCCAGCAGGCTCCGGGACAGATTGAACACTGAAGCTTTCTTT.

CDR3 region: CASSGGWGTDTQYF. The CDR3 nucleotides are TGTGCCAGCAGCGGGGGGTGGGGCACAGATACGCAGTATTTT. This chain joins TRBV7-2 and TRBJ2-3, with D possibly being TRBD2 (6 bases). V lost 5 bases to trimming and J lost 1 base, with 10 bases between them. CDR1 and CDR2 from the germline V gene are SGHTA and FQGNSA. CDR3 length: 14 amino acids. Full variable domain (rest looked up from reference TRBV7-2 and TRBJ2-3): GAGVSQSPSNKVTEKGKDVELRCDPISGHTALYWYRQSLGQGLEFLIYFQGNSAPDKSGLPSDRFSAERTGGSVSTLTIQRTQQEDSAVYLCASSGGWGTDTQYFGPGTRLTVL.

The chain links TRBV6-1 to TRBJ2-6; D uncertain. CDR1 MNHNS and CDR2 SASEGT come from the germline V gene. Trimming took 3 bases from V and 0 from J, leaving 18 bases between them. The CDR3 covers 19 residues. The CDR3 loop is CASSESTAYSNSGANVLTF. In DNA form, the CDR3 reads TGTGCCAGCAGTGAGAGTACGGCCTACTCAAACTCTGGGGCCAACGTCCTGACTTTC.

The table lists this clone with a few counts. The CDR3: CASSQGEGAVGYTF. CDR3 in DNA: TGCGCCAGCAGCCAAGGAGAGGGTGCGGTTGGCTACACCTTC. The chain links TRBV4-1 to TRBJ1-2; unclear D gene. Trimming pared 1 base from V and 7 bases from J, leaving 13 bases between. The CDR3 is 14 amino acids. Germline loops: CDR1 MGHRA, CDR2 YSYEKL.

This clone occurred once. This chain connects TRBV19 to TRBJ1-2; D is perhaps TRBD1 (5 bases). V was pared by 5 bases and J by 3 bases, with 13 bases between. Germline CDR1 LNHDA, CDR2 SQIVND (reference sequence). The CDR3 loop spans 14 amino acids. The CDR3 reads CASSSGDRYYGYTF. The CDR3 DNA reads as TGTGCCAGTAGTTCGGGAGACAGATACTATGGCTACACCTTC.

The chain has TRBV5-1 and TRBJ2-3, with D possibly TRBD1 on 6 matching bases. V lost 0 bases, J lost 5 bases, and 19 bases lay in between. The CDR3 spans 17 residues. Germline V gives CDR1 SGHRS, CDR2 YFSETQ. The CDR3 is CASSLARTARKLDTQYF. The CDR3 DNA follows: TGCGCCAGCAGCTTGGCGAGGACAGCCCGTAAACTAGATACGCAGTATTTT.

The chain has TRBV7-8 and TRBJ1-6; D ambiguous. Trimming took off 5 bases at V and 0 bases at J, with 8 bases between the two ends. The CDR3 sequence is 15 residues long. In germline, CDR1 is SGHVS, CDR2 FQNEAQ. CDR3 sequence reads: CASSLGSSYNSPLHF. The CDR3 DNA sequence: TGTGCCAGCAGCCTAGGGAGCTCCTATAATTCACCCCTCCACTTT.

The CDR3 sequence is CSVSGPADYGYTF. The CDR3 DNA follows: TGCAGCGTAAGTGGTCCGGCGGACTATGGCTACACCTTC. The V call is TRBV29-1, the J call TRBJ1-2; D is unclear. With 6 bases removed from V and 3 bases from J, the gap between germline ends came to 14 bases. The CDR3 contains 13 residues. Germline CDR1 and CDR2: SQVTM and ANQGSEA.

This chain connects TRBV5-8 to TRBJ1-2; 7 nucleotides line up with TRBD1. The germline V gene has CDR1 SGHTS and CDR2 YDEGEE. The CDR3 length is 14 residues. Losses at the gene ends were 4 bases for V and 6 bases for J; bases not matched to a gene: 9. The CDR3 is CASSATRQGHGYTF. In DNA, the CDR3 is TGTGCCAGCAGCGCTACCCGACAGGGCCATGGCTACACCTTC.